The 24 T cell receptor beta chains listed next were all sequenced from one sample in a study of cytomegalovirus exposure and HLA in healthy donors. Researchers ran the PCR with 60 Vbeta and 13 Jbeta primers. Profiling relied on immunoSEQ multiplex PCR, and the TCRdb table lists in-frame clones only, not all of them. This sample has approximately 150,000 clones; less than 10% occur once, and the top ten carry 1.5% to 2%. Source material: PBMCs. Receptors were obtained from a male donor in good health and CMV-seronegative.

This clone was found a few times. The chain links TRBV28 to TRBJ2-1; 7 bases line up with TRBD1. CDR1 is MDHEN and CDR2 is SYDVKM in the germline V gene. CDR3 length: 11 amino acids. J gave up 14 bases and V 3 bases, and 4 bases lay outside the gene matches. In DNA, the CDR3 is TGTGCCAGCAGTTTGAGGGGGCAGGAGTTCTTC. Its translation: CASSLRGQEFF.

The rearrangement uses TRBV7-2 and TRBJ2-3; 8 bases fit TRBD1. CDR1 is SGHTA, CDR2 FQGNSA, per germline. This CDR3 contains 19 residues. The junction had 17 bases not matched to a gene; V was cut back by 4 bases and J by 2 bases. CDR3 in amino acids: CASSSKDTRTGRLTDTQYF. The CDR3 DNA follows: TGTGCCAGCAGCTCGAAAGACACGAGGACAGGGAGGCTCACAGATACGCAGTATTTT.

This clone was picked up a small number of times. Here the CDR3 reads CASGEGQDTDTQYF. In DNA, the CDR3 is TGTGCCAGCGGAGAGGGACAGGACACAGATACGCAGTATTTT. The V and J genes are TRBV25-1 and TRBJ2-3; TRBD1 matches 8 bases. CDR1 is MGHDK, CDR2 SYGVNS, per germline. Trimming at V came to 8 bases and at J to 2 bases, leaving 6 bases not matched to a gene. This CDR3 has 14 amino acids.

DNA for the CDR3: TGTGCCACCCAACAGTATCCCTTCTACGAGCAGTACTTC. Protein product: CATQQYPFYEQYF. The chain uses TRBV27 and TRBJ2-7; unclear D gene. Deletions cut 10 bases from V and 3 bases from J, with 16 bases between. CDR3 length: 13 residues. CDR1 is MNHEY, CDR2 SMNVEV, per germline (reference sequence).

The CDR3 region is CAIKVGTGGPGELFF. The CDR3 DNA follows: TGTGCCATCAAAGTAGGGACAGGGGGACCCGGGGAGCTGTTTTTT. The J gene is TRBJ2-2, the V gene TRBV10-3, with 11 bases that match TRBD1. The germline gives CDR1 ENHRY, CDR2 SYGVKD. This CDR3 has 15 residues. Trimming took 7 bases from V and 6 from J; bases not matched to a gene: 7.

This clone was recorded a few times. This rearrangement joins TRBV7-8 to TRBJ1-1; D ambiguous. Trimming took off 1 base at V and 0 bases at J, with 6 bases between the two ends. Germline V gene lookup returns CDR1 SGHVS and CDR2 FQNEAQ. The CDR3 sequence is 14 residues long. CDR3 protein: CASSLGPLNTEAFF. CDR3 nucleotide sequence: TGTGCCAGCAGCTTAGGGCCCTTGAACACTGAAGCTTTCTTT.

This clone came up a few times. This chain joins TRBV27 and TRBJ2-7; 8 bases are shared with TRBD2. The germline gives CDR1 MNHEY, CDR2 SMNVEV (reference sequence). The V segment lost 3 bases and the J segment 6 bases; nucleotides outside the gene matches: 10. The CDR3 is made up of 15 amino acids. CDR3 coding DNA: TGTGCCAGCAGTTTTCGTTCAGCGGGGGCCTCCGAGCAGTACTTC. The encoded protein is CASSFRSAGASEQYF.

This rearrangement joins TRBV28 to TRBJ1-4; D not resolved. The germline V and J ends were trimmed by 4 bases and 3 bases, with 6 bases remaining between them. Germline V CDR1 and CDR2: MDHEN, SYDVKM. This CDR3 is 13 amino acids long. Written as DNA, the CDR3 is TGTGCCAGCAGTTCCCCGGCTAATGAAAAACTGTTTTTT. Amino acids: CASSSPANEKLFF.

Only a few counts were recorded for this clone. DNA for the CDR3: TGTGCCAGCAGCGTAGAGTCTTATTATCCAGCGAACACCGGGGAGCTGTTTTTT. It is translated as CASSVESYYPANTGELFF. The chain recombines TRBV9 with TRBJ2-2; D is unclear. CDR1 and CDR2 (germline): SGDLS, YYNGEE. V shed 0 bases and J shed 0 bases, with 15 bases lying between them. CDR3 size: 18 residues.

This clone was counted only a few times. The rearrangement links TRBV6-1 to TRBJ2-1; possible D gene TRBD1, 5 bases. The V end lost 1 base, the J end lost 6 bases, and 10 bases lay between the germline ends. CDR3 length: 14 residues. Germline-derived CDR1 and CDR2 are MNHNS and SASEGT. The CDR3 here is CASSEGARVNEQFF. The CDR3 DNA reads as TGTGCCAGCAGTGAAGGGGCCAGGGTCAATGAGCAGTTCTTC.

In this sample, this clone turned up a few times. The chain joins TRBV5-1 to TRBJ2-1, with a possible D match to TRBD2 (6 bases). V was trimmed by 0 bases and J by 6 bases, leaving 10 bases between them. Germline CDR1 reads SGHRS; CDR2 reads YFSETQ. The CDR3 length is 14 residues. This chain's CDR3 is CASSLGGLGNEQFF. CDR3 nucleotides: TGCGCCAGCAGCTTGGGGGGACTGGGCAATGAGCAGTTCTTC. Filled out from reference TRBV5-1 and TRBJ2-1, the complete variable domain reads KAGVTQTPRYLIKTRGQQVTLSCSPISGHRSVSWYQQTPGQGLQFLFEYFSETQRNKGNFPGRFSGRQFSNSRSEMNVSTLELGDSALYLCASSLGGLGNEQFFGPGTRLTVL.

The chain carries TRBV11-2 and TRBJ2-7; 8 nucleotides line up with TRBD1. Germline trimming cut 8 bases from V and 6 bases from J; bases unmatched to any gene: 6. The V gene's germline CDR1 is SGHAT and CDR2 FQNNGV. The CDR3 length is 12 residues. DNA for the CDR3: TGTGCCAGCGCCAGGACAGGGTCCGAGCAGTACTTC. It translates to CASARTGSEQYF. Supplemented by reference TRBV11-2 and TRBJ2-7, the full variable domain reads EAGVAQSPRYKIIEKRQSVAFWCNPISGHATLYWYQQILGQGPKLLIQFQNNGVVDDSQLPKDRFSAERLKGVDSTLKIQPAKLEDSAVYLCASARTGSEQYFGPGTRLTVT.

The gene calls are TRBV2 and TRBJ2-6; D gene unclear. The V end was cut by 7 bases, the J end by 2 bases, with 9 bases between. The CDR3 has 14 residues. Germline V gene sequence: CDR1 SNHLY, CDR2 FYNNEI. CDR3 residues: CASNFEPGANVLTF. For the CDR3, the DNA is TGTGCCAGCAACTTTGAGCCTGGGGCCAACGTCCTGACTTTC.

This clone was detected a few times. The chain employs TRBV5-1 and TRBJ1-5, with 7 bases identical to TRBD1. The CDR3 has 16 amino acids. Germline V CDR1 and CDR2: SGHRS, YFSETQ. The V segment lost 3 bases and the J segment 3 bases; nucleotides outside the gene matches: 9. This CDR3 reads CASSWGDSTPNQPQHF. The DNA for the CDR3 is TGCGCCAGCAGCTGGGGGGACAGCACCCCCAATCAGCCCCAGCATTTT.

The chain employs TRBV19 and TRBJ1-3; D call uncertain. V lost 10 bases and J lost 2, with 18 bases in between. Germline CDR1 and CDR2: LNHDA and SQIVND (reference sequence). The CDR3 has 15 residues. For the CDR3, the DNA is TGTGCCACCACGAGGGATTTAGATCCTGGAAACACCATATATTTT. Its translation: CATTRDLDPGNTIYF.

The chain uses TRBV14 and TRBJ1-5; a possible D gene is TRBD1 (5 bases). Germline V gene lookup returns CDR1 SGHDN and CDR2 FVKESK. The CDR3 extends over 14 amino acids. V dropped 1 base and J dropped 7 bases, with 11 bases sitting between them. Here the CDR3 reads CASSQAGRSQPQHF. CDR3 bases: TGTGCCAGCAGCCAAGCAGGGCGATCGCAGCCCCAGCATTTT.

The chain recombines TRBV7-2 with TRBJ2-1; D is possibly TRBD2 (6 bases). V lost 4 bases to trimming and J lost 3 bases, with 13 bases between them. From germline, CDR1 is SGHTA and CDR2 FQGNSA. The CDR3 is 15 residues long. The CDR3 DNA reads TGTGCCAGCAGCTCTTCGACTAGTAACTACAATGAGCAGTTCTTC. Protein sequence: CASSSSTSNYNEQFF.

This clone came up a few times. A junction end diverges from the germline sequence, so it may reflect a read error. The V and J genes are TRBV7-9 and TRBJ1-1; the D gene is possibly TRBD1 (5 bases). Germline CDR1 and CDR2: SEHNR and FQNEAQ (reference sequence). CDR3 length equals 14 residues. CDR3 region: CASRLEGEGTEAFF. CDR3 sequence (DNA): TGTGCCAGCAGATTAGAAGGGGAGGGCACTGAAGCTTTCTTT.

The chain carries TRBV29-1 and TRBJ1-2; 7 nucleotides match TRBD1. V was clipped by 7 bases and J by 8 bases; unmatched bases: 13. The CDR3 has 13 residues. CDR1 and CDR2 from the germline V gene are SQVTM and ANQGSEA. CDR3 in DNA: TGCAGCGCCTATGAGACAGGGATAGAGGGCTACACCTTC. Translating it yields CSAYETGIEGYTF. Using reference TRBV29-1 and TRBJ1-2 for the parts outside the CDR3, the full variable domain is SAVISQKPSRDICQRGTSLTIQCQVDSQVTMMFWYRQQPGQSLTLIATANQGSEATYESGFVIDKFPISRPNLTFSTLTVSNMSPEDSSIYLCSAYETGIEGYTFGSGTRLTVV.

A few counts support this clone. Here the CDR3 DNA reads TGTGCCAGCAGCTTTGACAGGTCCAATGAGCAGTTCTTC. It codes for CASSFDRSNEQFF. The rearrangement joins TRBV7-3 to TRBJ2-1, with D perhaps TRBD1 (6 bases). V was shortened by 3 bases and J by 6 bases, with 9 bases between the two germline ends. CDR3 length: 13 amino acids. Germline CDR1 SGHTA, CDR2 FQGTGA.

This clone occurred a few times. The gene calls are TRBV4-3 and TRBJ1-3; no clear D gene. Trimming pared 0 bases from V and 7 bases from J, leaving 7 bases between. The CDR3 length is 13 residues. Looked up from germline, CDR1 is LGHNA and CDR2 is YSLEER. The CDR3 DNA is TGCGCCAGCAGCCAAGATCTCGAGAACACCATATATTTT. Translation gives CASSQDLENTIYF.

This clone was counted only a few times. V is TRBV5-4 and J is TRBJ1-1; D is uncertain. Germline V gene sequence: CDR1 SGHNT, CDR2 YYREEE (reference sequence). V lost 4 bases and J lost 7, with 17 bases in between. This CDR3 is 14 amino acids long. In DNA form, the CDR3 reads TGTGCCAGCAGCCAGCCTCATGGGCGGGGTGAAGCTTTCTTT. Translation: CASSQPHGRGEAFF.

This clone was seen only a few times. The chain has TRBV30 and TRBJ2-7; 7 bases are a match to TRBD2. CDR1 is GTSNPN, CDR2 SVGIG, per germline (reference sequence). The V and J ends lost 8 bases and 2 bases, in that order; junction bases with no gene match: 9. The CDR3 runs to 13 residues. CDR3 protein: CAATRAGAYEQYF. CDR3 nucleotides: TGTGCCGCAACACGCGCGGGGGCCTACGAGCAGTACTTC.

In nucleotides, the CDR3 is TGTGCCAGCAGTGCATACAGGGCACGCAATCAGCCCCAGCATTTT. Its translation is CASSAYRARNQPQHF. The chain employs TRBV6-4 and TRBJ1-5; D possibly corresponds to TRBD1 (6 bases). V was shortened by 4 bases and J by 2 bases, with 12 bases between the two germline ends. Germline-derived CDR1 and CDR2 are MRHNA and SNTAGT. This CDR3 contains 15 residues.